One and the same sample provided the 10 T cell receptor beta chains below, sequenced in a study of blood T cell repertoires in COVID-19. Repertoires were generated with immunoSEQ multiplex PCR, while TCRdb's copy carries only in-frame clones and drops some. The top ten hold around 10% of the sample, which has 200,000 to 300,000 clones, almost 85% seen once. The sample consisted of PBMCs or T cells enriched from blood (not recorded which). These receptors all stem from a woman between 45 and 60 years old with acute COVID-19.

This clone was seen only a few times. The rearrangement links TRBV5-1 to TRBJ1-2, with 7 bases that match TRBD1. The V segment lost 1 base and the J segment 2 bases; nucleotides outside the gene matches: 2. The length of the CDR3 is 14 residues. Germline V gives CDR1 SGHRS, CDR2 YFSETQ. CDR3 DNA: TGCGCCAGCAGCTTGACAGGGGAGAACTATGGCTACACCTTC. Translating gives CASSLTGENYGYTF.

This chain joins TRBV19 and TRBJ1-2; TRBD1 aligns across 8 bases. The V segment lost 1 base and the J segment 2 bases; nucleotides outside the gene matches: 6. The CDR3 consists of 16 residues. Germline CDR1 LNHDA, CDR2 SQIVND (reference sequence). The CDR3 DNA is TGTGCCAGTAGTATAGGGGGACAGGTCCTCAACTATGGCTACACCTTC. Translated: CASSIGGQVLNYGYTF.

The genes are TRBV5-6 and TRBJ2-5; D is unclear. V lost 4 bases to trimming and J lost 5 bases, with 15 bases between them. The length of the CDR3 is 14 residues. From germline, CDR1 is SGHDT and CDR2 YYEEEE. CDR3 nucleotides: TGTGCCAGCAGCGCCCCTGAAAGCAGGGAGACCCAGTACTTC. Translating gives CASSAPESRETQYF.

The V and J genes are TRBV10-3 and TRBJ1-5, with a possible D match to TRBD1 (5 bases). The CDR3 has 15 amino acids. Germline CDR1 and CDR2: ENHRY and SYGVKD. V lost 6 bases and J lost 3, with 15 bases in between. The CDR3 region is CAISHDPGNNQPQHF. CDR3 in DNA: TGTGCCATCAGCCATGACCCAGGGAACAATCAGCCCCAGCATTTT.

The chain employs TRBV11-2 and TRBJ2-5; 8 bases align to TRBD1. J was trimmed by 2 bases and V by 8 bases; bases with no gene match: 7. Germline-derived CDR1 and CDR2 are SGHAT and FQNNGV. The CDR3 has 14 amino acids. CDR3 loop: CASSRDRGQETQYF. CDR3 nucleotides: TGTGCCAGCTCTCGCGACAGGGGTCAAGAGACCCAGTACTTC.

The genes are TRBV7-8 and TRBJ1-6, with TRBD1 as a possible D gene (5 bases). V gave up 1 base and J gave up 7 bases, with 11 bases separating them. CDR1 SGHVS and CDR2 FQNEAQ come from the germline V gene. This CDR3 contains 15 residues. The DNA for the CDR3 is TGTGCCAGCAGCTTAGGGGAGGGGAACAATTCACCCCTCCACTTT. Amino acid sequence: CASSLGEGNNSPLHF.

CDR3 coding DNA: TGTGCCTGGAGTGGACAGTCATTTCTTGGAAACACCATATATTTT. Its translation is CAWSGQSFLGNTIYF. The genes are TRBV30 and TRBJ1-3; D is possibly TRBD1 (5 bases). Per germline, CDR1 GTSNPN and CDR2 SVGIG (reference sequence). The V end was cut by 1 base, the J end by 3 bases, with 13 bases between. The CDR3 runs to 15 residues.

This chain uses TRBV18 with TRBJ1-1, with TRBD1 matching 8 bases. V lost 3 bases to trimming and J lost 1 base; unmatched junction nucleotides: 7. Germline CDR1 KGHSH, CDR2 LQKENI. The CDR3 length is 16 residues. In DNA, the CDR3 is TGTGCCAGCTCACCTTCCAACAGGGGGGGGAACACTGAAGCTTTCTTT. Encoded protein: CASSPSNRGGNTEAFF.

The chain uses TRBV14 and TRBJ1-4, with 10 positions matching TRBD1. The V gene's germline CDR1 is SGHDN and CDR2 FVKESK. V trimming: 9 bases; J trimming: 8 bases; junction bases outside the gene matches: 3. This CDR3 has 12 amino acids. The CDR3 is CARETGGEKLFF. CDR3 nucleotide sequence: TGTGCCAGGGAGACAGGGGGCGAAAAACTGTTTTTT.

The genes are TRBV7-9 and TRBJ2-3; 9 bases line up with TRBD2. Germline-derived CDR1 and CDR2 are SEHNR and FQNEAQ (reference sequence). J lost 3 bases, V lost 5 bases, and 3 bases had no gene match. The CDR3 runs 14 residues. CDR3 nucleotides: TGTGCCAGCAGCCCGAGCGGGGGGACAGATACGCAGTATTTT. Translated, it gives CASSPSGGTDTQYF.